This T cell receptor (beta chain) was found in a study of early T cells in non-severe SARS-CoV-2 infection (dated by TCRdb to the early 2020s). Some background on the complete study: Because TCR sequencing relied on bulk RNA taken from unsorted whole blood, pairing of alpha and beta chains was not possible.

Results the study describes overall, beyond this receptor: VDJdb matching was skewed toward anti-spike CD8 responses and likely underestimated virus-specific expansions by missing private and CD4 specificities.

This clonotype has at least ten counts. The antigen this receptor binds is unknown. The sample holds no much larger clone one base away, and base qualities are not on file. The library was prepared using 5' RACE. The instrument was a NextSeq 500. The TCR library protocol attached unique molecular identifiers to individual cDNA molecules to correct for sequencing error and PCR bias. Sequencing covered both TCR alpha and beta chains, and within each sample the abundances of alpha and beta sequences were tightly co-correlated. The paper's processing steps were these. Decombinator V4 was used to annotate TCR sequences for V gene, J gene and CDR3. Expanded TCRs were defined as changing significantly between any two time points under a Poisson model with p below 0.0001. TCR abundances were normalised to the total number of TCRs sequenced per sample and were expressed as counts per million. TRAV1-2 paired with TRAJ12, TRAJ20 or TRAJ33 defined MAIT TCRs, while TRAV10 paired with TRAJ18 defined iNKT TCRs. VDJdb, accessed 1 November 2021, was searched for CMV, EBV and SARS-CoV-2 annotated TCRs, excluding TCRs annotated for multiple antigens. TCRdb ran its own pipeline on the public reads, namely fastp trimming at Q25 and MiXCR clone calling, and kept in-frame beta chains. Records with the same CDR3 protein are collapsed into one entry carrying the most frequent genes and DNA. TCRdb's processing, not the study's, gives the V and J calls here. This sample comprises 69,000 or so distinct CDR3 sequences, roughly 4.8% of them detected only once. The top ten clonotypes cover roughly 3.9% of the sample.

Including cysteine and phenylalanine, the CDR3 has 16 amino acids. Only CDR3 DNA is held: 48 bases, read in frame from base 1. CDR1 and CDR2 are read off the germline V gene as LGHNA and YSLEER. Between the V and J ends, shortened by 0 bases and 0 bases respectively, the junction contains 6 bases. Set within a cohort of healthcare workers in London, UK, this nested case-control study involved weekly PCR testing of nasopharyngeal swabs along with blood sampling. Healthcare workers were recruited between 23 and 31 March 2020, during the week of the UK lockdown, and were followed weekly for up to roughly 15 weeks.

Here the sequenced sample was whole blood, taken at baseline. The source of this sequence is an adult who was a healthcare worker with PCR-confirmed SARS-CoV-2 infection or an uninfected control (not recorded which). The donor label of this sample is uncertain. The rearrangement joined TRBV4-3 to TRBJ2-6; the D gene remains uncertain. At the DNA level, the sequence is TGCGCCAGCAGCCAAGAACTGCCCTCTGGGGCCAACGTCCTGACTTTC. The translation is CASSQELPSGANVLTF.